The source of this T cell receptor beta chain is a study of cytomegalovirus exposure and HLA in healthy donors. The PCR was carried out with 60 Vbeta primers and 13 Jbeta primers. Some clones are missing from TCRdb's copy, which holds only in-frame ones; the method was immunoSEQ multiplex PCR. The sample includes nearly 110,000 clones, roughly 77% of them seen just once. This CDR3 spans 12 amino acids. Germline CDR1 and CDR2: PRHDT and FYEKMQ (reference sequence). V dropped 3 bases and J dropped 3 bases, with 6 bases sitting between them. Likely unrecorded immune exposures existed in these nominally healthy donors. Study-level results: The study listed around 150 cytomegalovirus-associated TCR beta chains.

Concerning this clone: What it binds is not known.

This clonotype was obtained from a man between 40 and 49 years old in good health and CMV-seronegative. The sample taken for sequencing was PBMCs. The genes are TRBV13 and TRBJ2-7; no clear D. Here the CDR3 DNA reads TGTGCCAGCAGCTTGATCGGCTACGAGCAGTACTTC. Protein: CASSLIGYEQYF.